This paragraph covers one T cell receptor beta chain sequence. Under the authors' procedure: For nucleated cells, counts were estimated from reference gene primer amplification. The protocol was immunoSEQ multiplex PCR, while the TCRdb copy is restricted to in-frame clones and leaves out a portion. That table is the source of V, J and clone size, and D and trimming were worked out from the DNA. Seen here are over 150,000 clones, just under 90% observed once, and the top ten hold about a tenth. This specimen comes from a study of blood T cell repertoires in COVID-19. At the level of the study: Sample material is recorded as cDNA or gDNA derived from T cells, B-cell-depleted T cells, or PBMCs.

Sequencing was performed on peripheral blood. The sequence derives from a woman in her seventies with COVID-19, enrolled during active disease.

As DNA, the CDR3 is TGTGCCAGTAGTAAGGCGGTCCAAGAGACCCAGTACTTC. Translating gives CASSKAVQETQYF. The chain is built from TRBV19 and TRBJ2-5; no definite D call. The CDR3 contains 13 residues. Trimming took 4 bases from V and 1 from J, leaving 7 bases between them. The germline gives CDR1 LNHDA, CDR2 SQIVND (reference sequence).